This T cell receptor (beta chain) was sequenced in a study of identical twins. Template switching created a universal primer site, and the cDNA included unique molecular identifiers. TCRdb recomputed calls from the 5' RACE reads with MiXCR, one row per CDR3 protein. Here the sample spans some 1,600,000 distinct CDR3 sequences, about 32% being singletons. Study-wide results and limits: Monozygotic twins shared more out-of-frame TCR alpha than recombination models predicted.

Details on this clonotype: The antigen is undetermined.

Healthy Caucasians, and only they, were the donors. This CDR3 region has 13 residues. Germline assignment: CDR1 SGHRS and CDR2 YFSETQ. J gave up 9 bases and V 1 base, and 7 bases lay outside the gene matches. The origin of this receptor is a newborn girl in good health. The chain has TRBV5-1 and TRBJ2-7, with 7 bases aligning to TRBD1. Sequences were obtained from cord blood. The CDR3 here is CASSLRTGEGQYF. The CDR3 DNA reads TGCGCCAGCAGCTTGCGAACAGGGGAAGGGCAGTACTTC.